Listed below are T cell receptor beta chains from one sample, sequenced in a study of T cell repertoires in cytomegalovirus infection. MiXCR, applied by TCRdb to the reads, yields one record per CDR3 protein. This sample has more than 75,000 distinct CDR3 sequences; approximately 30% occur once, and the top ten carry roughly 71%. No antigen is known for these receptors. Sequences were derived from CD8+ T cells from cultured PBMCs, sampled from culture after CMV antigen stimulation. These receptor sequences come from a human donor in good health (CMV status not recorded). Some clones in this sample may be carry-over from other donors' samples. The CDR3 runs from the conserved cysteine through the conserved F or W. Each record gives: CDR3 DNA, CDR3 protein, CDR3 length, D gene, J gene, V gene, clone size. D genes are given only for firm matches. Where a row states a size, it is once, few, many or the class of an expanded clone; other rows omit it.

DNA: TGTGCCATCTCACAGGGCGCGGGGGGCCGCTCAGATACGCAGTATTTT
CDR3: CAISQGAGGRSDTQYF
length: 16
D: TRBD2
J: TRBJ2-3
V: TRBV6-2/TRBV6-3
size: .

DNA: TGTGCCACCAGCAGAGATCTCGTATTGGGGGGCCAAACACAGGGTAGGGGTAATCAGCCCCAGCATTTT
CDR3: CATSRDLVLGGQTQGRGNQPQHF
length: 23
D: .
J: TRBJ1-5
V: TRBV15
size: .

DNA: TGTGCCAGCAGTACCGGGACAGGGGCAGGAAACACCATATATTTT
CDR3: CASSTGTGAGNTIYF
length: 15
D: TRBD1
J: TRBJ1-3
V: TRBV6-1
size: .

DNA: TGTGCCAGCAGAAGAGATGGGGACAGGGGTTACGGGGCCAACGTCCTGACTTTC
CDR3: CASRRDGDRGYGANVLTF
length: 18
D: TRBD1
J: TRBJ2-6
V: TRBV5-6
size: .

DNA: TGTGCCAGCAGCTTGCAGGGGGGCCCTAGCAATCAGCCCCAGCATTTT
CDR3: CASSLQGGPSNQPQHF
length: 16
D: TRBD1
J: TRBJ1-5
V: TRBV5-6
size: .

DNA: TGTGCCAGTAGTTCCGGACAGCGGGGTGAAAAACTGTTTTTT
CDR3: CASSSGQRGEKLFF
length: 14
D: .
J: TRBJ1-4
V: TRBV19
size: few

DNA: TGCAGCGTTGTCTGGGGGCCTGAAGCTTTCTTT
CDR3: CSVVWGPEAFF
length: 11
D: .
J: TRBJ1-1
V: TRBV29-1
size: many

DNA: TGTGCCAGCAGCTCAGAAGAGGGCCCGAACACCGGGGAGCTGTTTTTT
CDR3: CASSSEEGPNTGELFF
length: 16
D: .
J: TRBJ2-2
V: TRBV11-1
size: .

DNA: TGCAGCGTCCTGGTCGGCTATGAGCAGTTCTTC
CDR3: CSVLVGYEQFF
length: 11
D: .
J: TRBJ2-1
V: TRBV29-1
size: .

DNA: TGTGCCAGCAGCTTAGGGTCTACTAGCTTGGCAGATACGCAGTATTTT
CDR3: CASSLGSTSLADTQYF
length: 16
D: .
J: TRBJ2-3
V: TRBV7-2
size: .

DNA: TGTGCCAGCAGTTTTGGAACGAACACTGAAGCTTTCTTT
CDR3: CASSFGTNTEAFF
length: 13
D: .
J: TRBJ1-1
V: TRBV12-3/TRBV12-4
size: few

DNA: TGCGCCAGCAGCCCACCCGGGACAGGGAACACCGGGGAGCTGTTTTTT
CDR3: CASSPPGTGNTGELFF
length: 16
D: TRBD1
J: TRBJ2-2
V: TRBV4-1
size: .

DNA: TGTGCCAGCAGCCAAGATATCCACACTGAAGCTTTCTTT
CDR3: CASSQDIHTEAFF
length: 13
D: .
J: TRBJ1-1
V: TRBV3-1
size: .

DNA: TGTGCCAGCAGTTACTCTACCCCGGCGGGGCTCAGTTCCATGAACACTGAAGCTTTCTTT
CDR3: CASSYSTPAGLSSMNTEAFF
length: 20
D: .
J: TRBJ1-1
V: TRBV6-6
size: .

DNA: TGTGCCAGCAGTTACCGCCCGGGACCTCCCCCGATGTCGACCCAGTACTTC
CDR3: CASSYRPGPPPMSTQYF
length: 17
D: .
J: TRBJ2-5
V: TRBV6-5
size: many

DNA: TGTGCCAGCAGTACAGATAGCGGGGGGCTATCAGAGCAGTACTTC
CDR3: CASSTDSGGLSEQYF
length: 15
D: TRBD2
J: TRBJ2-7
V: TRBV27
size: few

DNA: TGTGCCAGCAGCTTAGGGCCAGACTACAATGAGCAGTTCTTC
CDR3: CASSLGPDYNEQFF
length: 14
D: .
J: TRBJ2-1
V: TRBV7-2
size: few

DNA: TGTGCCAGCAGTTCGCTACTGACAGGGTTGAAGATAAACACCGGGGAGCTGTTTTTT
CDR3: CASSSLLTGLKINTGELFF
length: 19
D: TRBD1
J: TRBJ2-2
V: TRBV28
size: few

DNA: TGTGCCAGCAGCTATACAGGAACTGAAGCTTTCTTT
CDR3: CASSYTGTEAFF
length: 12
D: .
J: TRBJ1-1
V: TRBV12-3/TRBV12-4
size: .

DNA: TGTGCCAGCAGCTCCCGGGACAGACCCAACTATGGCTACACCTTC
CDR3: CASSSRDRPNYGYTF
length: 15
D: TRBD1
J: TRBJ1-2
V: TRBV7-2
size: few

DNA: TGTGCCAGCAGTGAAGCTGGGAACCCCTCCGAGCAGTACTTC
CDR3: CASSEAGNPSEQYF
length: 14
D: .
J: TRBJ2-7
V: TRBV2
size: few

DNA: TGTGCCAGCAGCAATGACAGACTAGCCAAAAACATTCAGTACTTC
CDR3: CASSNDRLAKNIQYF
length: 15
D: .
J: TRBJ2-4
V: TRBV7-9
size: .

DNA: TGTGCCAGCAGATTAGTCCGGACCTACGAGCAGTACTTC
CDR3: CASRLVRTYEQYF
length: 13
D: .
J: TRBJ2-7
V: TRBV6-1
size: .